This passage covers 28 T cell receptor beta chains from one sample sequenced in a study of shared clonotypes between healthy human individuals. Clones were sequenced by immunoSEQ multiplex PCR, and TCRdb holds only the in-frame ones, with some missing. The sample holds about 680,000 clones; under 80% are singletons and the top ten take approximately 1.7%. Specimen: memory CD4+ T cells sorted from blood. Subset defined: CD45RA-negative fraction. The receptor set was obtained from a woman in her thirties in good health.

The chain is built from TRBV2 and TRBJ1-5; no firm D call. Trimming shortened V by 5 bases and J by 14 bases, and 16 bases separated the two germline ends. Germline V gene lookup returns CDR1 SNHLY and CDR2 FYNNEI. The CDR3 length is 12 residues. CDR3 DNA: TGTGCCAGCAGTCTGGACGGCCCGATTGAGCATTTT. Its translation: CASSLDGPIEHF.

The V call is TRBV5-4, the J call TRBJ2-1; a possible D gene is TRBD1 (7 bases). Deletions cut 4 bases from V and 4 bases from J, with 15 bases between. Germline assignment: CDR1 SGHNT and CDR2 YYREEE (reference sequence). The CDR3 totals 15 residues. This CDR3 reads CASSPLQGGYNEQFF. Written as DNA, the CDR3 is TGTGCCAGCAGCCCATTGCAGGGGGGTTACAATGAGCAGTTCTTC.

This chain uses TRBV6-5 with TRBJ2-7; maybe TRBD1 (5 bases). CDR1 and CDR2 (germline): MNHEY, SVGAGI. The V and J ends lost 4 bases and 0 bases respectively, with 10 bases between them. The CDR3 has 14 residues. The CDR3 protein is CASSLTGFSYEQYF. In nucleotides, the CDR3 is TGTGCCAGCAGTTTAACAGGATTCTCCTACGAGCAGTACTTC.

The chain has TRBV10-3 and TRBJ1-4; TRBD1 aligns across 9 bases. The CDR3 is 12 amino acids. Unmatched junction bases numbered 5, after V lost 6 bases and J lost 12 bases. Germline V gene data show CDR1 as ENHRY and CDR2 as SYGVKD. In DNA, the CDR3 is TGTGCCATCAGCCCACAGGGGGCTCAACTGTTTTTT. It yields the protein CAISPQGAQLFF.

This CDR3 reads CASSVGGGSDEQFF. CDR3 sequence (DNA): TGTGCCAGCAGCGTCGGCGGGGGATCAGATGAGCAGTTCTTC. The rearrangement links TRBV9 to TRBJ2-1; 7 bases agree with TRBD2. Trimming took 2 bases from V and 8 from J; bases not matched to a gene: 7. The CDR3 runs to 14 residues. Germline V gene data show CDR1 as SGDLS and CDR2 as YYNGEE.

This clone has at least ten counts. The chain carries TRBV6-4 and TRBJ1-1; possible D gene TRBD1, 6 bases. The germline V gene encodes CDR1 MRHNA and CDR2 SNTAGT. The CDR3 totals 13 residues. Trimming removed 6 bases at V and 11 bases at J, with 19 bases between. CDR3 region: CASSELQGTDAFF. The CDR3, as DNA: TGTGCCAGCAGCGAACTACAGGGTACGGATGCTTTCTTT.

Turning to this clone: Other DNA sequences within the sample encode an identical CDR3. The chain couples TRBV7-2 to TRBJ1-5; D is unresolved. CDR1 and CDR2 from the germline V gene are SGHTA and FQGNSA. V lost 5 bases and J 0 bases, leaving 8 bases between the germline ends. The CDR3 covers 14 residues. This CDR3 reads CASSAYYSNQPQHF. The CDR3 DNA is TGTGCCAGCAGCGCCTATTATAGCAATCAGCCCCAGCATTTT.

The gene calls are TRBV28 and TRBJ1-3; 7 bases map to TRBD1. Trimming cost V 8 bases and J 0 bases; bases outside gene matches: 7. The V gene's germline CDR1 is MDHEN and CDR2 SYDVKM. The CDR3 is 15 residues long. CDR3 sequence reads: CASGTPGGSGNTIYF. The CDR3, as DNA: TGTGCCAGCGGTACCCCAGGGGGCTCTGGAAACACCATATATTTT.

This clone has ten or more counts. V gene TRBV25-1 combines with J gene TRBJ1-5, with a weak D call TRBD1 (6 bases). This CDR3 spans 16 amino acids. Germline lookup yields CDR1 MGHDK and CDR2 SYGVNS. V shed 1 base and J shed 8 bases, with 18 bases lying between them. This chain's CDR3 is CASSESTGSYQEPQHF. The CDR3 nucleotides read TGTGCCAGCAGTGAATCCACAGGGTCTTATCAAGAGCCCCAGCATTTT.

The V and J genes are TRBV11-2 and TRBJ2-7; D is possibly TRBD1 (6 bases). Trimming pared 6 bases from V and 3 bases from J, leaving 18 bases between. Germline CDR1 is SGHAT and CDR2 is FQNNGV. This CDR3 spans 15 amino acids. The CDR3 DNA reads TGTGCCAGCAGGTTATCGGGCAGGGGCTTCTACGAGCAGTACTTC. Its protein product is CASRLSGRGFYEQYF.

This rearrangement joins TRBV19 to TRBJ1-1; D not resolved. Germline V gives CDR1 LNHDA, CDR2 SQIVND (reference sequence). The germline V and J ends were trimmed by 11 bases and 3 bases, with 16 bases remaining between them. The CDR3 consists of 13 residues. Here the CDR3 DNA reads TGTGCCTCAGGCGGGAACGGCGACACTGAAGCTTTCTTT. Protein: CASGGNGDTEAFF.

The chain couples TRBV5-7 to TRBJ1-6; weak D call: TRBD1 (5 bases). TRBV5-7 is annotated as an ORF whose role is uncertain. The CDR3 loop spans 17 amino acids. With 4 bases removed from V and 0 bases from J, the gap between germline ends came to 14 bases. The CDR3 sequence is CASSPGLGSSYNSPLHF. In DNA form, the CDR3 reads TGTGCCAGCAGCCCGGGGCTGGGGAGCTCCTATAATTCACCCCTCCACTTT.

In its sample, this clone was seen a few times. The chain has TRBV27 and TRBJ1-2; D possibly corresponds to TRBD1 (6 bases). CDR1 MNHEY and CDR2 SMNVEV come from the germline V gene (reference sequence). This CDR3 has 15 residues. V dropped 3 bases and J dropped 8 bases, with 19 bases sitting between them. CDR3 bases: TGTGCCAGCAGTTTCGCGGCCGGGGGCGCGAGGGGCTACACCTTC. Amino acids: CASSFAAGGARGYTF.

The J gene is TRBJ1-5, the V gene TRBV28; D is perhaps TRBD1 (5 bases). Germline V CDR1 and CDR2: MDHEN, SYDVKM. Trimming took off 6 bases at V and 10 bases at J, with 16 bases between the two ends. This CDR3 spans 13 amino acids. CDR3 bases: TGTGCCAGCAGGGCGACAGACCATCGTCCCCAGCATTTT. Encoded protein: CASRATDHRPQHF. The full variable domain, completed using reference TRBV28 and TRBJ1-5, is DVKVTQSSRYLVKRTGEKVFLECVQDMDHENMFWYRQDPGLGLRLIYFSYDVKMKEKGDIPEGYSVSREKKERFSLILESASTNQTSMYLCASRATDHRPQHFGDGTRLSIL.

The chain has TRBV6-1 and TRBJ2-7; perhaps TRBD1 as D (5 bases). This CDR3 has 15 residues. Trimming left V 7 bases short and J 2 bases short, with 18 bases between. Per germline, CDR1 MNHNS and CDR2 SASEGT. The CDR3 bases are TGTGCCAGCACTCCCCCGGTAGGGGATACCTACGAGCAGTACTTC. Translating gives CASTPPVGDTYEQYF.

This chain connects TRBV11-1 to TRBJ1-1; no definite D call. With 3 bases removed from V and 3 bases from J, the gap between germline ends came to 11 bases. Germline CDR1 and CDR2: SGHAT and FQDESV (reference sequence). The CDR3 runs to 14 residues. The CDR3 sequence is CASSLWAADTEAFF. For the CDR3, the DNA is TGTGCCAGCAGCTTGTGGGCAGCCGACACTGAAGCTTTCTTT. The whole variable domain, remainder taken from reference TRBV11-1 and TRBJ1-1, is EAEVAQSPRYKITEKSQAVAFWCDPISGHATLYWYRQILGQGPELLVQFQDESVVDDSQLPKDRFSAERLKGVDSTLKIQPAELGDSAMYLCASSLWAADTEAFFGQGTRLTVV.

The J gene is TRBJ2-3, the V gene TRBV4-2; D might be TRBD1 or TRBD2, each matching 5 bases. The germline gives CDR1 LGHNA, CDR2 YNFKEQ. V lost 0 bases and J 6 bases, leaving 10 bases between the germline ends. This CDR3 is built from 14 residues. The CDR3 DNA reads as TGTGCCAGCAGCCAAGAACGGGGCTGGGATACGCAGTATTTT. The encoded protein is CASSQERGWDTQYF.

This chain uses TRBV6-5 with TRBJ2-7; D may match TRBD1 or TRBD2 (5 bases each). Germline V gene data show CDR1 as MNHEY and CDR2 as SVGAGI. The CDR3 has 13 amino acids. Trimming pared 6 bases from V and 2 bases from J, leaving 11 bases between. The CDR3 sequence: CASRGTATYEQYF. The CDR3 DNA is TGTGCCAGCAGAGGGACCGCCACCTACGAGCAGTACTTC.

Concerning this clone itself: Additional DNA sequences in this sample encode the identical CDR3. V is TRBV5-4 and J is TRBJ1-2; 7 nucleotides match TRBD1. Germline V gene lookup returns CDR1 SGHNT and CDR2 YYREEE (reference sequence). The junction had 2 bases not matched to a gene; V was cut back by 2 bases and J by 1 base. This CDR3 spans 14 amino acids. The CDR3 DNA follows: TGTGCCAGCAGCTTCGGGACAGTTAACTATGGCTACACCTTC. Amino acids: CASSFGTVNYGYTF. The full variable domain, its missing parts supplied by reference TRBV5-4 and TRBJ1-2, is ETGVTQSPTHLIKTRGQQVTLRCSSQSGHNTVSWYQQALGQGPQFIFQYYREEENGRGNFPPRFSGLQFPNYSSELNVNALELDDSALYLCASSFGTVNYGYTFGSGTRLTVV.

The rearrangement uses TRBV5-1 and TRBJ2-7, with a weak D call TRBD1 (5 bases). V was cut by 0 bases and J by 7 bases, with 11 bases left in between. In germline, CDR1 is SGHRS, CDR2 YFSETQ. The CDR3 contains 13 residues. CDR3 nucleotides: TGCGCCAGCAGCTTGGAGGGGTCTGGGGAGCAGTACTTC. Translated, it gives CASSLEGSGEQYF.

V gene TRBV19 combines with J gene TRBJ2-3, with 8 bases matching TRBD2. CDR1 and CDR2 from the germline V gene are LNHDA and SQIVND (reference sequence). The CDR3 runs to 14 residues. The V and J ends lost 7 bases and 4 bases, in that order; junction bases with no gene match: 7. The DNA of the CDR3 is TGTGCCAGTACGAGCGGGAGTGGTCCAGATACGCAGTATTTT. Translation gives CASTSGSGPDTQYF. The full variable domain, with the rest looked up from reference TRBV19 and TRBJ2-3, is DGGITQSPKYLFRKEGQNVTLSCEQNLNHDAMYWYRQDPGQGLRLIYYSQIVNDFQKGDIAEGYSVSREKKESFPLTVTSAQKNPTAFYLCASTSGSGPDTQYFGPGTRLTVL.

The CDR3 here is CAWSRDGGSGYTF. In nucleotides, the CDR3 is TGTGCCTGGAGTAGGGACGGAGGGAGTGGCTACACCTTC. V usage is TRBV30 and J usage is TRBJ1-2; tentatively, D is TRBD1 (5 bases). Germline CDR1 and CDR2: GTSNPN and SVGIG (reference sequence). The CDR3 sequence is 13 residues long. With 2 bases removed from V and 7 bases from J, the gap between germline ends came to 14 bases.

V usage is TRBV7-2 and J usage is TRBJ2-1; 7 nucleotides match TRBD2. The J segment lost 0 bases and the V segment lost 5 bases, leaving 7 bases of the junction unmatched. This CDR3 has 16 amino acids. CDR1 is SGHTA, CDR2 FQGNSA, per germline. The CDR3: CASSVLAVGSYNEQFF. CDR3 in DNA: TGTGCCAGCAGCGTTCTAGCGGTTGGCTCCTACAATGAGCAGTTCTTC.

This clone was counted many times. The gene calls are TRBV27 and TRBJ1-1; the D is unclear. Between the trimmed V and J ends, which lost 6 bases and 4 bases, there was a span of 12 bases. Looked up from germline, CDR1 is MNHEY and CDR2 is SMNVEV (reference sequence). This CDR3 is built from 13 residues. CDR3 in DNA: TGTGCCAGCAGCGGGAGGGCGGGCACTGAAGCTTTCTTT. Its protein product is CASSGRAGTEAFF.

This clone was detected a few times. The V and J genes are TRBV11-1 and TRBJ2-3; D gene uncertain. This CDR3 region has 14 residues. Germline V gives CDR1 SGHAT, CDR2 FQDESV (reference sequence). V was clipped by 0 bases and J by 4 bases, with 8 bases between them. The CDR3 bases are TGTGCCAGCAGCTTAGCGACTCGGGCAGATACGCAGTATTTT. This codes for CASSLATRADTQYF.

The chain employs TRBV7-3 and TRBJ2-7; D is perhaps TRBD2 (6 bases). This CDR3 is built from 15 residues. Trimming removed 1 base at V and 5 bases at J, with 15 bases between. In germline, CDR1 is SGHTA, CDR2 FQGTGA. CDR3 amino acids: CASSLRGTPGDEQYF. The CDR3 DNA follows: TGTGCCAGCAGCTTAAGGGGGACCCCGGGGGACGAGCAGTACTTC.

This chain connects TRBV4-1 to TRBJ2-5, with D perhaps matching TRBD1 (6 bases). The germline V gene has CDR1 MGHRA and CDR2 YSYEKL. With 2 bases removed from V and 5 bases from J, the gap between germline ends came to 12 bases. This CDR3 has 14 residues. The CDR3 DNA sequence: TGCGCCAGCAGCCAAAGCACCCAGGGGGAGACCCAGTACTTC. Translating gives CASSQSTQGETQYF.

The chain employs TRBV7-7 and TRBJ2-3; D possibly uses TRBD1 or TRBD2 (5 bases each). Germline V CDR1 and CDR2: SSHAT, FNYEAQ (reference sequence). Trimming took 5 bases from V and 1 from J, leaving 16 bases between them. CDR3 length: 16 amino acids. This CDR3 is CASSPSRGVGTDTQYF. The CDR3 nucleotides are TGTGCCAGCAGCCCCTCTCGAGGGGTTGGCACAGATACGCAGTATTTT. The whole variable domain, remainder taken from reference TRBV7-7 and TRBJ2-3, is GAGVSQSPRYKVTKRGQDVTLRCDPISSHATLYWYQQALGQGPEFLTYFNYEAQPDKSGLPSDRFSAERPEGSISTLTIQRTEQRDSAMYRCASSPSRGVGTDTQYFGPGTRLTVL.